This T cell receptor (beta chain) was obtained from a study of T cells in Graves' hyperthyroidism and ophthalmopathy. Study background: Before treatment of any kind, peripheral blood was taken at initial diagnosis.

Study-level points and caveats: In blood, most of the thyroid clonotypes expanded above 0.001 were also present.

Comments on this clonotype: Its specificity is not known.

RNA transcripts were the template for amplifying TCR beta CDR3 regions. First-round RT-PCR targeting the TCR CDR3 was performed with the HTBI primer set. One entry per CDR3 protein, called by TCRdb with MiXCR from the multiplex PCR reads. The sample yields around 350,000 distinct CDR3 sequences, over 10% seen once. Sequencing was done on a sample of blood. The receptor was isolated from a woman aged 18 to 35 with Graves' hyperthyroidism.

This CDR3 reads CSAGRNTTRRSPLHF. The CDR3 DNA is TGCAGTGCTGGCAGGAATACAACGCGCCGTTCACCCCTCCACTTT. The J gene is TRBJ1-6, the V gene TRBV20-1; D gene unclear. V was trimmed by 5 bases and J by 9 bases, leaving 20 bases between them. This CDR3 spans 15 amino acids. CDR1 is DFQATT, CDR2 SNEGSKA, per germline (reference sequence).